The 5 T cell receptor beta chains given below trace back to one sample, sequenced in a study of blood T cell repertoires in COVID-19. Profiling relied on immunoSEQ multiplex PCR, and the TCRdb table lists in-frame clones only, not all of them. Altogether 30,000 to 45,000 clones are present, roughly 88% being singletons, with the ten largest covering over 10%. The sequencing sample was made of peripheral blood. Receptor source: a man aged 70-80 years with acute or convalescent COVID-19.

The V call is TRBV6-5, the J call TRBJ1-4; 8 bases map to TRBD1. CDR1 and CDR2 (germline): MNHEY, SVGAGI. The junction had 6 bases not matched to a gene; V was cut back by 6 bases and J by 6 bases. This CDR3 is built from 14 residues. In DNA form, the CDR3 reads TGTGCCAGCAGCTCAGGGGGCGCCGATGAAAAACTGTTTTTT. Translated: CASSSGGADEKLFF.

This chain joins TRBV19 and TRBJ1-1; 12 positions agree with TRBD1. The CDR3 is made up of 14 amino acids. V gave up 6 bases and J gave up 4 bases; unmatched junction bases: 3. Germline values: CDR1 LNHDA, CDR2 SQIVND (reference sequence). The CDR3 sequence is CASRGTGGGTEAFF. In DNA, the CDR3 is TGTGCCAGTAGGGGGACAGGGGGCGGCACTGAAGCTTTCTTT.

DNA of the CDR3: TGTGCCAGCTCACCCGAGACCGGAGGGGGCGGCGAGCAGTTCTTC. This gives the protein CASSPETGGGGEQFF. V and J are TRBV18 and TRBJ2-1; possible D gene TRBD1, 7 bases. CDR1 and CDR2 from the germline V gene are KGHSH and LQKENI. The CDR3 loop spans 15 amino acids. V was trimmed by 3 bases and J by 10 bases, leaving 19 bases between them.

The chain uses TRBV19 and TRBJ1-3, with no clear D. The germline V gene encodes CDR1 LNHDA and CDR2 SQIVND (reference sequence). The CDR3 extends over 15 amino acids. V was clipped by 3 bases and J by 0 bases, with 9 bases between them. DNA for the CDR3: TGTGCCAGTAGTATTGCCGAGTTCTCTGGAAACACCATATATTTT. It yields the protein CASSIAEFSGNTIYF.

The chain carries TRBV19 and TRBJ2-2; 12 bases fit TRBD2. With V trimmed by 5 bases and J by 4 bases, 5 bases remained unmatched. The CDR3 runs to 16 residues. Germline CDR1 is LNHDA and CDR2 is SQIVND (reference sequence). CDR3 sequence reads: CASSVGLAGSTGELFF. In DNA form, the CDR3 reads TGTGCCAGTAGTGTGGGACTAGCGGGTTCCACCGGGGAGCTGTTTTTT.